The rows below give T cell receptor beta chains drawn from one sample of a study of T cells in Graves' hyperthyroidism and ophthalmopathy. One entry per CDR3 protein, called by TCRdb with MiXCR from the multiplex PCR reads. The table has 250,000 to 400,000 distinct CDR3 sequences, roughly 13% seen once; the top ten hold almost 35%. Sequencing was carried out using blood. All receptors derive from a woman aged 40-49 years with Graves' ophthalmopathy. CDR3s include the opening cysteine and the closing phenylalanine or tryptophan. Each record gives: V gene, J gene, CDR3 protein.

TRBV19,TRBJ2-1,CASALTGVSYNEQFF
TRBV7-9,TRBJ2-2,CASSPPQWTVNTGELFF
TRBV5-1,TRBJ1-2,CASSPLTGDPYGYTF
TRBV24-1,TRBJ2-5,CATSDPDRDLQETQYF
TRBV7-9,TRBJ2-6,CASSLDTAGANVLTF
TRBV5-4,TRBJ2-1,CASSFRGAGSYNEQFF
TRBV5-1,TRBJ2-7,CASSLGGRGTYEQYF
TRBV7-2,TRBJ2-2,CASSWTSTSGELFF
TRBV28,TRBJ1-3,CASTRDRSSGNTIYF
TRBV5-1,TRBJ2-1,CASSLASAGGGFF
TRBV11-2,-,CASSPGTASSYEQFF
TRBV28,TRBJ2-5,CASSLTRGVKETQYF
TRBV6-2/TRBV6-3,TRBJ2-7,CASRDRHEQYF
TRBV2,TRBJ1-4,CASSESDGRGEKLFF
TRBV7-6,TRBJ2-1,CASSISEGLNEQFF
TRBV16,TRBJ2-4,CASSQADLGGAKNIQYF
TRBV5-4,TRBJ1-2,CASSFWGAGPYYGYTF